One and the same sample provided the 15 T cell receptor beta chains below, sequenced in a study of identical twins. Each CDR3 protein is one row after TCRdb ran MiXCR on the 5' RACE reads. The top ten hold around 3% of the sample, which has roughly 480,000 distinct CDR3 sequences, roughly 24% seen once. These same records also appear under a second study, on T cells expressing NK-cell markers.

Material for sequencing was CD4+ T cells sorted from blood. These receptors all stem from a woman younger than 35 in good health.

This chain connects TRBV5-6 to TRBJ2-4, with D unresolved. Germline CDR1 is SGHDT and CDR2 is YYEEEE. The ends were cut back, 0 bases at V and 0 bases at J, with 13 bases in the middle. This CDR3 spans 17 amino acids. CDR3 amino acids: CASSLGTHVLAKNIQYF. The CDR3 DNA reads TGTGCCAGCAGCTTGGGGACCCACGTCCTAGCCAAAAACATTCAGTACTTC.

In nucleotides, the CDR3 is TGTGCCAGCGCGGGCACATACAATGAGCAGTTCTTC. Its translation: CASAGTYNEQFF. The chain carries TRBV6-6 and TRBJ2-1, with a weak D call TRBD2 (5 bases). The CDR3 runs to 12 residues. Between the trimmed V and J ends, which lost 8 bases and 4 bases, there was a span of 9 bases. In germline, CDR1 is MNHNY, CDR2 SVGAGI (reference sequence).

In this sample, this clonotype turned up a few times. The rearrangement uses TRBV20-1 and TRBJ2-5, with D tentatively TRBD2 (5 bases). There are 14 residues in the CDR3. Trimming stripped 4 bases from V and 7 bases from J, with 19 bases between. Germline assignment: CDR1 DFQATT and CDR2 SNEGSKA (reference sequence). CDR3 nucleotide sequence: TGCAGTGCTACCCGACCTGGAGGAGGAGCGACCCAGTACTTC. Translating gives CSATRPGGGATQYF.

This chain uses TRBV6-1 with TRBJ1-4; D is unclear. Deletions cut 9 bases from V and 8 bases from J, with 19 bases between. Looked up from germline, CDR1 is MNHNS and CDR2 is SASEGT. The CDR3 consists of 14 residues. This CDR3 reads CASRVGGPLEKLFF. The CDR3 region has the DNA TGTGCCAGTAGGGTCGGCGGCCCATTGGAAAAACTGTTTTTT.

The chain couples TRBV12-3 or TRBV12-4 to TRBJ2-1, with D unclear. The CDR3 is 13 residues long. The V end was cut by 6 bases, the J end by 12 bases, with 18 bases between. The chain's CDR3 is CASRLESGALQFF. In DNA form, the CDR3 reads TGTGCCAGCAGGCTAGAATCCGGCGCCTTGCAGTTCTTC.

This clonotype was seen only once. V gene TRBV2 combines with J gene TRBJ2-2; a weak D match, TRBD1 (6 bases). The CDR3 loop spans 15 amino acids. From germline, CDR1 is SNHLY and CDR2 FYNNEI. The germline V and J ends were trimmed by 5 bases and 0 bases, with 10 bases remaining between them. The CDR3 region has the DNA TGTGCCAGCAGTTTGGACAGCGCGAACACCGGGGAGCTGTTTTTT. This gives the protein CASSLDSANTGELFF.

The J gene is TRBJ2-1, the V gene TRBV29-1; D gene uncertain. CDR1 is SQVTM and CDR2 is ANQGSEA in the germline V gene. This CDR3 has 15 amino acids. The V gene lost 1 base and the J gene lost 1 base, with 11 bases spanning the gap. The CDR3 sequence: CSVEARQVSYNEQFF. Written as DNA, the CDR3 is TGCAGCGTTGAAGCTCGCCAGGTATCCTACAATGAGCAGTTCTTC.

In its sample, this clonotype was seen a few times. This sequence joins TRBV27 and TRBJ1-2; weak D call: TRBD1 (5 bases). Trimming stripped 3 bases from V and 8 bases from J, with 19 bases between. The CDR3 covers 15 residues. The germline CDR1 and CDR2 sequences are MNHEY and SMNVEV (reference sequence). The chain's CDR3 is CASSFDRSYVGGYTF. The CDR3 nucleotides read TGTGCCAGCAGTTTCGACAGATCCTACGTAGGAGGCTACACCTTC.

The V call is TRBV18, the J call TRBJ2-1; 9 bases are a match to TRBD2. The V gene's germline CDR1 is KGHSH and CDR2 LQKENI. There are 15 residues in the CDR3. V gave up 6 bases and J gave up 9 bases; unmatched junction bases: 12. The CDR3 DNA sequence: TGTGCCAGCTCCCCGATGGGACTAGCTGGAGCTGAGCAGTTCTTC. Its translation: CASSPMGLAGAEQFF.

This clonotype was seen more than once but under ten times. The genes are TRBV5-1 and TRBJ1-1, with D unclear. CDR1 SGHRS and CDR2 YFSETQ come from the germline V gene. V lost 0 bases, J lost 4 bases, and 13 bases lay in between. CDR3 length: 15 amino acids. The CDR3 region has the DNA TGCGCCAGCAGCTTGGTGTCTGAGAAGGGCACTGAAGCTTTCTTT. Amino acids: CASSLVSEKGTEAFF.

The gene calls are TRBV5-1 and TRBJ1-2; D unresolved. Germline values: CDR1 SGHRS, CDR2 YFSETQ. The CDR3 runs 16 residues. The germline V and J ends were trimmed by 4 bases and 4 bases, with 20 bases remaining between them. CDR3 in DNA: TGCGCCAGCAGCCCCTCGGCCCGGGTGCTAGGCTATGGCTACACCTTC. Its translation is CASSPSARVLGYGYTF.

The sample holds a few counts of this clonotype. The rearrangement joins TRBV20-1 to TRBJ2-5; D perhaps matches TRBD1 (6 bases). Trimming removed 6 bases at V and 2 bases at J, with 13 bases between. Looked up from germline, CDR1 is DFQATT and CDR2 is SNEGSKA (reference sequence). The CDR3 has 13 amino acids. The CDR3 DNA follows: TGCAGTGCCCACAGGGTAGGGCAAGAGACCCAGTACTTC. Its protein is CSAHRVGQETQYF.

This clonotype appeared a few times. The chain has TRBV12-3 or TRBV12-4 and TRBJ2-1; 7 nucleotides match TRBD2. Trimming cost V 8 bases and J 5 bases; bases outside gene matches: 12. There are 15 residues in the CDR3. The CDR3 protein is CASGTGGVGNNEQFF. The CDR3 DNA reads TGTGCCAGCGGTACGGGGGGAGTAGGCAACAATGAGCAGTTCTTC.

J is TRBJ1-1 and V is TRBV6-4; unclear D gene. The CDR3 sequence is 13 residues long. V was clipped by 4 bases and J by 5 bases, with 11 bases between them. In germline, CDR1 is MRHNA, CDR2 SNTAGT. The CDR3 reads CASSGETGTEAFF. The CDR3 nucleotides read TGTGCCAGCAGTGGGGAAACGGGGACTGAAGCTTTCTTT.

The CDR3 nucleotides are TGCAGTGCTAGAGCCCTAGCCGGAATGAGCTCCTACGAGCAGTACTTC. This translates into CSARALAGMSSYEQYF. V gene TRBV20-1 combines with J gene TRBJ2-7; maybe TRBD2 (5 bases). Germline V CDR1 and CDR2: DFQATT, SNEGSKA (reference sequence). This CDR3 has 16 amino acids. Trimming took off 1 base at V and 0 bases at J, with 16 bases between the two ends.